Below are 2 T cell receptor beta chains sequenced from a single sample in a study of T cell repertoires in cytomegalovirus infection. MiXCR, run by TCRdb on the reads, gives a single entry per CDR3 protein. The sample contains 700,000 to 950,000 distinct CDR3 sequences, 32% of which appear only once. Which antigens these TCRs recognize remains unknown. The input for sequencing was cultured CD8+ T cells from PBMCs, taken from culture after CMV antigen stimulation. The receptors derive from a human donor in good health (CMV status not recorded). Some clones in this sample may be carry-over from other donors' samples.

This clonotype was observed a few times. The rearrangement uses TRBV7-3 and TRBJ1-1; no firm D call. The CDR3 extends over 13 amino acids. V shed 6 bases and J shed 5 bases, with 13 bases lying between them. Looked up from germline, CDR1 is SGHTA and CDR2 is FQGTGA. In nucleotides, the CDR3 is TGTGCCAGCAGGGAGGCGGGCGGGACTGAAGCTTTCTTT. Translated: CASREAGGTEAFF.

The CDR3 coding sequence is TGTGCCAGCAGTGAATATGGGCAGGGCTCGGGAGCTTTCTTT. Translating gives CASSEYGQGSGAFF. V gene TRBV25-1 combines with J gene TRBJ1-1; maybe TRBD1 (5 bases). Germline V gives CDR1 MGHDK, CDR2 SYGVNS. Trimming cost V 0 bases and J 10 bases, with 15 bases left between them. The CDR3 consists of 14 residues.